This T cell receptor (beta chain) was captured by sequencing in a study of blood T cell repertoires in COVID-19. Using immunoSEQ multiplex PCR, the repertoire was profiled, and TCRdb retains in-frame clones only, with some absent. The data hold fewer than 30,000 clones, with 75% to 95% observed a single time. CDR1 and CDR2 from the germline V gene are SEHNR and FQNEAQ (reference sequence). With 2 bases clipped from V and 8 bases from J, the junction kept 6 bases outside the gene matches. This CDR3 has 15 amino acids. The chain has TRBV7-9 and TRBJ2-1; TRBD2 matches 10 bases. The sample comprised peripheral blood. The origin of this receptor is a human donor with active COVID-19. The donor label of this sample is uncertain. This CDR3 reads CASSLWTSGWDEQFF. The CDR3 DNA follows: TGTGCCAGCAGCTTATGGACTAGCGGTTGGGATGAGCAGTTCTTC.